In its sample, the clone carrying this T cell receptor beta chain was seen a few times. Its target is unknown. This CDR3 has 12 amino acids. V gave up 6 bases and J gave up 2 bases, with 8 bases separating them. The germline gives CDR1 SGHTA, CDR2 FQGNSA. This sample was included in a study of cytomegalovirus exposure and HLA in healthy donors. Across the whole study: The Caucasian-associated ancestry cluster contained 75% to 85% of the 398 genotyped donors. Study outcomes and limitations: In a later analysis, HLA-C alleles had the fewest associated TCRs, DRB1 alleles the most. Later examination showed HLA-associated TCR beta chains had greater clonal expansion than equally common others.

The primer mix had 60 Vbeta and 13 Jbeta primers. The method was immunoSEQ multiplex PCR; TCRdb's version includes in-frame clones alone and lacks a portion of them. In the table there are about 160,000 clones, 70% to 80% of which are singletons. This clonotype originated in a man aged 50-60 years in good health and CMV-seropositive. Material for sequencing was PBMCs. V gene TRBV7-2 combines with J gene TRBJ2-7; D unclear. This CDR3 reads CASRGRTYEQYF. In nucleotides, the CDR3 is TGTGCCAGCAGGGGCCGAACCTACGAGCAGTACTTC.